One sample yielded the 27 T cell receptor beta chains listed below, sequenced in a study of T cell clones after liver transplantation (dated by TCRdb to between 2019 and 2020). What the time point label conveys for this sample: pre-transplant. The receptor library was made with the immunoSEQ multiplex PCR assay. The clones in this table, taken by TCRdb from immuneACCESS, are in-frame only. Not every clone is retained; where verified, under half of the shortfall comes from an unresolved V gene, and the cause of the rest is unknown. Here the sample has more than 65,000 clones; over 85% occur a single time. Less than 3% of the sample comes from the top ten. Sequencing used CD4+ T cells from blood, obtained before liver transplant. These receptors were taken from a human donor who received a liver transplant.

The chain combines TRBV7-3 with TRBJ2-5; a possible D gene is TRBD1 (6 bases). Germline assignment: CDR1 SGHTA and CDR2 FQGTGA. The CDR3 totals 14 residues. V lost 5 bases to trimming and J lost 4 bases, with 14 bases between them. CDR3 residues: CASSPNRVLETQYF. CDR3 bases: TGTGCCAGCAGCCCAAACAGGGTCCTAGAGACCCAGTACTTC.

The genes are TRBV28 and TRBJ1-2, with 7 bases aligning to TRBD1. Per germline, CDR1 MDHEN and CDR2 SYDVKM. Trimming removed 6 bases from V and 4 bases from J; junction bases left unmatched: 5. This CDR3 has 13 residues. CDR3 nucleotide sequence: TGTGCCAGCAGACCGACAGGGCTCTATGGCTACACCTTC. Translating gives CASRPTGLYGYTF.

The chain recombines TRBV6-6 with TRBJ2-1; TRBD2 is a possible D gene (6 bases). Germline lookup yields CDR1 MNHNY and CDR2 SVGAGI (reference sequence). V was trimmed by 6 bases and J by 0 bases, leaving 12 bases between them. The CDR3 has 15 amino acids. The CDR3 DNA is TGTGCCAGCAGCCCCAGCGGGCCCTCCTACAATGAGCAGTTCTTC. This translates into CASSPSGPSYNEQFF.

This chain joins TRBV29-1 and TRBJ2-4; D ambiguous. Deletions cut 5 bases from V and 0 bases from J, with 11 bases between. Germline assignment: CDR1 SQVTM and CDR2 ANQGSEA. The CDR3 is 14 residues long. Here the CDR3 DNA reads TGCAGCGTTCGGGCCGCTTTAGCCAAAAACATTCAGTACTTC. Translating gives CSVRAALAKNIQYF. Supplemented by reference TRBV29-1 and TRBJ2-4, the full variable domain reads SAVISQKPSRDICQRGTSLTIQCQVDSQVTMMFWYRQQPGQSLTLIATANQGSEATYESGFVIDKFPISRPNLTFSTLTVSNMSPEDSSIYLCSVRAALAKNIQYFGAGTRLSVL.

The V call is TRBV4-1, the J call TRBJ2-3; TRBD2 might be the D (5 bases). The CDR3 spans 14 residues. Germline V gives CDR1 MGHRA, CDR2 YSYEKL. Trimming stripped 4 bases from V and 2 bases from J, with 10 bases between. The CDR3 sequence is CASSLETNTDTQYF. DNA of the CDR3: TGCGCCAGCAGCCTCGAGACTAACACAGATACGCAGTATTTT.

V and J are TRBV5-1 and TRBJ1-1; weak D call: TRBD1 (5 bases). Trimming took off 4 bases at V and 4 bases at J, with 17 bases between the two ends. Germline V gene lookup returns CDR1 SGHRS and CDR2 YFSETQ. There are 15 residues in the CDR3. CDR3 residues: CASSPGLIGGTEAFF. CDR3 DNA: TGCGCCAGCAGCCCCGGCCTCATCGGGGGCACTGAAGCTTTCTTT. The complete variable domain, with remaining parts taken from reference TRBV5-1 and TRBJ1-1, reads KAGVTQTPRYLIKTRGQQVTLSCSPISGHRSVSWYQQTPGQGLQFLFEYFSETQRNKGNFPGRFSGRQFSNSRSEMNVSTLELGDSALYLCASSPGLIGGTEAFFGQGTRLTVV.

The chain recombines TRBV11-3 with TRBJ2-4; D not certain. The V gene lost 8 bases and the J gene lost 1 base, with 6 bases spanning the gap. CDR3 length equals 12 residues. Germline assignment: CDR1 SGHNT and CDR2 YENEEA. CDR3 amino acids: CASAAAKNIQYF. CDR3 bases: TGTGCCAGCGCGGCCGCCAAAAACATTCAGTACTTC. The full variable domain, its missing parts supplied by reference TRBV11-3 and TRBJ2-4, is EAGVVQSPRYKIIEKKQPVAFWCNPISGHNTLYWYLQNLGQGPELLIRYENEEAVDDSQLPKDRFSAERLKGVDSTLKIQPAELGDSAVYLCASAAAKNIQYFGAGTRLSVL.

The chain recombines TRBV5-1 with TRBJ2-3; 12 bases line up with TRBD2. Germline V lookup: CDR1 SGHRS, CDR2 YFSETQ. This CDR3 spans 15 amino acids. J lost 4 bases, V lost 4 bases, and 4 bases had no gene match. The CDR3 nucleotides are TGCGCCAGCAGCCTCGGACTAGCGGGACCAGATACGCAGTATTTT. The encoded protein is CASSLGLAGPDTQYF.

This clone was recorded only once. This CDR3 is CASTQEAGLVEQYF. CDR3 in DNA: TGTGCCAGCACCCAAGAAGCGGGTCTGGTCGAGCAGTACTTC. The chain has TRBV11-3 and TRBJ2-7; D is perhaps TRBD2 (6 bases). Trimming took 7 bases from V and 6 from J, leaving 19 bases between them. The germline gives CDR1 SGHNT, CDR2 YENEEA. The CDR3 extends over 14 amino acids.

The V call is TRBV18, the J call TRBJ1-2, with no clear D. The V gene's germline CDR1 is KGHSH and CDR2 LQKENI. CDR3 length: 15 residues. Deletions cut 3 bases from V and 1 base from J, with 12 bases between. The CDR3 bases are TGTGCCAGCTCACCGGTTACATCGGTTAACTATGGCTACACCTTC. As protein: CASSPVTSVNYGYTF.

The rearrangement joins TRBV28 to TRBJ2-7, with D perhaps matching TRBD2 (5 bases). V gave up 1 base and J gave up 4 bases, with 17 bases separating them. Germline CDR1 reads MDHEN; CDR2 reads SYDVKM. The CDR3 has 16 amino acids. CDR3 bases: TGTGCCAGCAGTTTATTAGGGAGCGCCCTAGGGTACGAGCAGTACTTC. Its translation: CASSLLGSALGYEQYF.

The chain links TRBV7-3 to TRBJ2-7, with TRBD2 matching 7 bases. The CDR3 contains 14 residues. Germline V CDR1 and CDR2: SGHTA, FQGTGA. V was clipped by 6 bases and J by 0 bases; unmatched bases: 5. In DNA form, the CDR3 reads TGTGCCAGCAGTCCCAGCGGGAACTCCTACGAGCAGTACTTC. Translating gives CASSPSGNSYEQYF.

V is TRBV29-1 and J is TRBJ2-7; no firm D call. Germline V gene data show CDR1 as SQVTM and CDR2 as ANQGSEA. The V gene lost 6 bases and the J gene lost 5 bases, with 14 bases spanning the gap. CDR3 length: 12 residues. CDR3 DNA sequence: TGCAGCGTAATAGGGTTTCGGGACGAGCAGTACTTC. Translating gives CSVIGFRDEQYF.

The chain combines TRBV9 with TRBJ2-1; 7 bases are a match to TRBD2. Germline V gene lookup returns CDR1 SGDLS and CDR2 YYNGEE. There are 15 residues in the CDR3. The ends lost 3 bases at V and 1 base at J; junction bases unmatched: 4. The CDR3 protein is CASSAQRGSYNEQFF. For the CDR3, the DNA is TGTGCCAGCAGCGCACAGCGGGGTTCCTACAATGAGCAGTTCTTC.

The CDR3 sequence is CASSTGELFF. The CDR3 DNA reads as TGTGCCAGTTCCACCGGGGAGCTGTTTTTT. The chain links TRBV19 to TRBJ2-2; D unresolved. The CDR3 contains 10 residues. The ends were cut back, 8 bases at V and 4 bases at J, with 2 bases in the middle. Germline-derived CDR1 and CDR2 are LNHDA and SQIVND (reference sequence).

The genes are TRBV10-3 and TRBJ2-5; TRBD1 might be the D (6 bases). CDR3 length equals 13 residues. Germline CDR1 and CDR2: ENHRY and SYGVKD. Trimming took 5 bases from V and 2 from J, leaving 9 bases between them. CDR3 loop: CAISTDSQETQYF. In DNA form, the CDR3 reads TGTGCCATCAGTACGGACAGTCAAGAGACCCAGTACTTC.

The gene calls are TRBV7-3 and TRBJ1-2; 8 bases are a match to TRBD1. Losses at the gene ends were 5 bases for V and 8 bases for J; bases not matched to a gene: 13. The CDR3 is made up of 15 amino acids. Germline CDR1 SGHTA, CDR2 FQGTGA. In nucleotides, the CDR3 is TGTGCCAGCAGCCTCGGCCTCGGGACAGGAAGCGGCTACACCTTC. It translates to CASSLGLGTGSGYTF.

The chain carries TRBV7-8 and TRBJ2-7, with unresolved D. Per the germline V gene, CDR1 is SGHVS and CDR2 is FQNEAQ. This CDR3 has 14 amino acids. Between the trimmed V and J ends, which lost 6 bases and 0 bases, there was a span of 12 bases. CDR3 coding DNA: TGTGCCAGCAGTTCCTCGGAGAGCTCCTACGAGCAGTACTTC. Translated: CASSSSESSYEQYF.

The V and J genes are TRBV5-6 and TRBJ1-2; D ambiguous. The V end lost 1 base, the J end lost 8 bases, and 9 bases lay between the germline ends. Germline CDR1 reads SGHDT; CDR2 reads YYEEEE. The CDR3 runs to 12 residues. In nucleotides, the CDR3 is TGTGCCAGCAGCTTGAGAGAAAGCGGCTACACCTTC. Translation: CASSLRESGYTF.

This clone occurred once. The chain is built from TRBV5-1 and TRBJ1-1; D possibly corresponds to TRBD1 (6 bases). Trimming shortened V by 1 base and J by 8 bases, and 12 bases separated the two germline ends. Per the germline V gene, CDR1 is SGHRS and CDR2 is YFSETQ. The CDR3 has 13 amino acids. CDR3 loop: CASSLLYGQEAFF. The CDR3 DNA reads TGCGCCAGCAGCTTGTTGTACGGACAGGAAGCTTTCTTT.

This clone showed up just once. The rearrangement uses TRBV29-1 and TRBJ2-1, with TRBD2 matching over 10 bases. This CDR3 contains 13 residues. The V gene end was trimmed by 8 bases and the J gene end by 3 bases; junction bases not matched to a gene: 4. Germline V gene data show CDR1 as SQVTM and CDR2 as ANQGSEA. This CDR3 is CSLRTSGYNEQFF. In DNA form, the CDR3 reads TGCAGCTTACGGACTAGCGGCTACAATGAGCAGTTCTTC.

This clone has a single count. CDR3 amino acids: CASSSGETQYF. The CDR3 DNA reads TGTGCCAGCAGTTCCGGCGAGACCCAGTACTTC. The chain uses TRBV6-5 and TRBJ2-5; no definite D call. V lost 4 bases to trimming and J lost 5 bases, with 5 bases between them. The CDR3 is 11 residues long. Germline CDR1 is MNHEY and CDR2 is SVGAGI.

This sequence joins TRBV5-1 and TRBJ2-3; D is undetermined. Germline V CDR1 and CDR2: SGHRS, YFSETQ. V was shortened by 4 bases and J by 3 bases, with 6 bases between the two germline ends. This CDR3 contains 12 residues. In DNA form, the CDR3 reads TGCGCCAGCAGCGCCTTTACAGATACGCAGTATTTT. Translating gives CASSAFTDTQYF.

The V call is TRBV6-5, the J call TRBJ2-7; no firm D call. With 7 bases removed from V and 0 bases from J, the gap between germline ends came to 7 bases. The CDR3 length is 12 residues. Germline-derived CDR1 and CDR2 are MNHEY and SVGAGI. The CDR3 DNA reads as TGTGCCAGCAACCCTAGCTCCTACGAGCAGTACTTC. This gives the protein CASNPSSYEQYF.

The genes are TRBV5-1 and TRBJ2-4; TRBD1 matches at 8 bases. The V gene end was trimmed by 2 bases and the J gene end by 10 bases; junction bases not matched to a gene: 8. CDR1 is SGHRS, CDR2 YFSETQ, per germline. The CDR3 consists of 14 residues. DNA for the CDR3: TGCGCCAGCAGCTTTGAGTCGGACAGGGAGATTCAGTACTTC. Its protein product is CASSFESDREIQYF. Supplemented by reference TRBV5-1 and TRBJ2-4, the full variable domain reads KAGVTQTPRYLIKTRGQQVTLSCSPISGHRSVSWYQQTPGQGLQFLFEYFSETQRNKGNFPGRFSGRQFSNSRSEMNVSTLELGDSALYLCASSFESDREIQYFGAGTRLSVL.

This clone was observed a handful of times. The CDR3 DNA reads TGCGCCAGCACCCAAGGGGGAGGCGGGACTGAAGCTTTCTTT. This sequence encodes CASTQGGGGTEAFF. The V gene is TRBV5-1, the J gene TRBJ1-1; possible D gene TRBD1, 6 bases. Trimming took off 6 bases at V and 5 bases at J, with 17 bases between the two ends. CDR1 is SGHRS, CDR2 YFSETQ, per germline. This CDR3 has 14 amino acids. The variable domain in full, with the rest retrieved from reference TRBV5-1 and TRBJ1-1, is KAGVTQTPRYLIKTRGQQVTLSCSPISGHRSVSWYQQTPGQGLQFLFEYFSETQRNKGNFPGRFSGRQFSNSRSEMNVSTLELGDSALYLCASTQGGGGTEAFFGQGTRLTVV.

The chain has TRBV9 and TRBJ2-3; D is undetermined. Trimming left V 2 bases short and J 0 bases short, with 10 bases between. This CDR3 is built from 15 residues. The germline V gene has CDR1 SGDLS and CDR2 YYNGEE. This CDR3 is CASSVGSPSTDTQYF. The CDR3 bases are TGTGCCAGCAGCGTCGGTAGCCCTAGCACAGATACGCAGTATTTT.